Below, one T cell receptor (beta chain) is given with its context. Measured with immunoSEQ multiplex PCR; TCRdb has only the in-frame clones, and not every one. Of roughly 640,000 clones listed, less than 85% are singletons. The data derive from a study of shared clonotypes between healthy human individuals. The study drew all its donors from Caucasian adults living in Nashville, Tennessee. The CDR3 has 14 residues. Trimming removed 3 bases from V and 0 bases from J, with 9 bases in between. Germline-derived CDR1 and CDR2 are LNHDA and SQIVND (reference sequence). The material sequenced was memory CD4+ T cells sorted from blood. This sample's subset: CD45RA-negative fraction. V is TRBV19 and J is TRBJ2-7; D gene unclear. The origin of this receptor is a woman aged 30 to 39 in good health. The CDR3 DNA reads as TGTGCCAGTAGTATGGGCAAGAACTCCTACGAGCAGTACTTC. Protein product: CASSMGKNSYEQYF.